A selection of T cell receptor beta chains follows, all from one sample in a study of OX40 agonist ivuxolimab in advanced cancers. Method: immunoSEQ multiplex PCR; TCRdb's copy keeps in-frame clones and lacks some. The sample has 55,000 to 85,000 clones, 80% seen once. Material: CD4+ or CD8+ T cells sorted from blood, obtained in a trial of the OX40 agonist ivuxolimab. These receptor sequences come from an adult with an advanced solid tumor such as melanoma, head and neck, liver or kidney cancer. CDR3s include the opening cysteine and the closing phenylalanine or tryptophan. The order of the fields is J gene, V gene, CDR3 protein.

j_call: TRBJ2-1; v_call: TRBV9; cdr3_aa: CASSGSGTRPSGEQFF
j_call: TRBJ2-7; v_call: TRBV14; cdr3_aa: CASSQSPQGGEQYF
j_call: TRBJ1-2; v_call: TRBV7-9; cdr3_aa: CASSLGLDATNGYTF
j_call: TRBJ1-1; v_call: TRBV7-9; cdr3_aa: CASNGGGSTEAFF
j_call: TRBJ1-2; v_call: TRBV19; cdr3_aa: CASTDLGGYTF
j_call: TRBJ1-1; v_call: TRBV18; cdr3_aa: CASSPIPSGSSNTEAFF
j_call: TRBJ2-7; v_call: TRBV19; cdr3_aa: CASTASGRTYEQYF
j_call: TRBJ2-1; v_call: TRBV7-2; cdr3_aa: CASSLGLAGGRNEQFF
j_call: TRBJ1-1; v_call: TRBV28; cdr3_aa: CATKTAHTEAFF
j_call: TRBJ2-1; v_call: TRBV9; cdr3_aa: CASSPIAGGYNEQFF
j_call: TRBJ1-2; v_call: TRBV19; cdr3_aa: CASTPNVGSGIYGYTF
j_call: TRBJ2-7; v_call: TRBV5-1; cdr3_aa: CASSLVNWVEPLSYEQYF
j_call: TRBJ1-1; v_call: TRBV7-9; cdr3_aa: CASLPAGNTEAFF
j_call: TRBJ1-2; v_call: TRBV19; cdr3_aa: CASTLGRGVGYTF
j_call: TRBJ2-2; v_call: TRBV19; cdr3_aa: CASRRGQGGTGELFF
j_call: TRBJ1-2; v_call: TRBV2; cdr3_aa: CASSGSGGYGYTF